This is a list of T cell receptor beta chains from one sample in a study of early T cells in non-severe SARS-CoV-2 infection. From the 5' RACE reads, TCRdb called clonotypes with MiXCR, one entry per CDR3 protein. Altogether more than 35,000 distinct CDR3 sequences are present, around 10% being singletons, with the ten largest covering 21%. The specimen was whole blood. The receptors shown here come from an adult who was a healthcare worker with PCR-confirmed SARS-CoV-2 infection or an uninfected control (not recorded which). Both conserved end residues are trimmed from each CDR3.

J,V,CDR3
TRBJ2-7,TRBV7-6,ASSQGGMGYEQY
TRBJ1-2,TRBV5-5,ASSLELTLRPNYGYT
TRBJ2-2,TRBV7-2,ASSLGAGYTGELF
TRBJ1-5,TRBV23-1,ASSQSAPPRVFHYQPQH
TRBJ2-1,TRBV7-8,ASSSRTSGQNNEQF
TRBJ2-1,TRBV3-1,ASSQGGEIL
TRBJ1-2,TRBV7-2,ASSLGQGATNYGYT
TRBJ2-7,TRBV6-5,ASSYSFPTSSYEQY
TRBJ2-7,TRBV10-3,AISDIGQQY
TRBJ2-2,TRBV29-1,SVKLAGEGELF
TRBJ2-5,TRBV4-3,ASSQGGETQY
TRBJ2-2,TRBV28,ASSFVPIGGTNTGELF
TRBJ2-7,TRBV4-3,ASSQGGGGSYEQY
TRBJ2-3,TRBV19,ASSRPNPLRDTQY
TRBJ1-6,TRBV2,ASSEGTMINSPLH
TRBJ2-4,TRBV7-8,ASSLGQGTAKNIQY